This T cell receptor (beta chain) was sequenced during a study of long-term antiretroviral therapy in people with HIV. The V and J ends lost 6 bases and 6 bases respectively, with 15 bases between them. The CDR3 has 15 amino acids. Germline lookup yields CDR1 SEHNR and CDR2 FQNEAQ (reference sequence). Runs used v3.0 of the immunoSEQ assay and were done at survey level. Libraries were prepared by immunoSEQ multiplex PCR; TCRdb keeps only in-frame clonotypes and omits some of them. The sample comprises roughly 30,000 clones, around 85% of which are singletons, and roughly 8.2% rests with the top ten. At least two post-ART and at least one pre-ART PBMC sample were available for each donor.

Material: unsorted PBMCs, obtained around 5 years after starting antiretroviral therapy. V and J are TRBV7-9 and TRBJ1-6; D not resolved. This clonotype was obtained from a man aged 35 to 55 with HIV. CDR3 amino acids: CASSSEAGLNSPLHF. The CDR3 DNA sequence: TGTGCCAGCAGTTCAGAGGCAGGACTTAATTCACCCCTCCACTTT. Based on the CDR3 plus reference TRBV7-9 and TRBJ1-6, the full variable domain is DTGVSQNPRHKITKRGQNVTFRCDPISEHNRLYWYRQTLGQGPEFLTYFQNEAQLEKSRLLSDRFSAERPKGSFSTLEIQRTEQGDSAMYLCASSSEAGLNSPLHFGNGTRLTVT.